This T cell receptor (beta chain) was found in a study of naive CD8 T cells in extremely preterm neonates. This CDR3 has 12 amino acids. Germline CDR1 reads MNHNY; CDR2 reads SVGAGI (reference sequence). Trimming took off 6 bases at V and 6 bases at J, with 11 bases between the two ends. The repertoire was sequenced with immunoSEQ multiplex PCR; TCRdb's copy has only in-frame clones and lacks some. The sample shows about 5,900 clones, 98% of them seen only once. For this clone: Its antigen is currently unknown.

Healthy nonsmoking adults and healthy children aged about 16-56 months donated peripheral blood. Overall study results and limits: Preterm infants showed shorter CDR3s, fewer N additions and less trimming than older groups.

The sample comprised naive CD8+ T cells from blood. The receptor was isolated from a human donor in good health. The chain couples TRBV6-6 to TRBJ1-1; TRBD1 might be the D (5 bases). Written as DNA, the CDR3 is TGTGCCAGCAGGGCGACAGTGTCTGAAGCTTTCTTT. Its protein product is CASRATVSEAFF.